This T cell receptor beta chain was identified in a study of cytomegalovirus exposure and HLA in healthy donors (TCRdb year 2017). Background for the entire study: An earlier analysis of approximately 640 of the donors reported about 290 Gb of sequence data and approximately 110 million unique TCR beta sequences from some 180 million T cells. Around 330 gigabases of sequencing data and roughly 80 million unique TCR sequences made up an early release that covered approximately 700 HLA-typed donors. Of the 300 to 500 genotyped donors, 75% to 85% were placed in the genetic ancestry cluster associated with self-reported Caucasian donors. The study aimed to test whether signatures of past pathogen exposure could be identified by cataloging public T cell receptors. Using immunosequencing, the study profiled T cell repertoires from about 620 subjects and related those repertoires to cytomegalovirus serostatus. Besides the first cohort of roughly 700 subjects, a separate validation cohort made up of roughly 130 different subjects was used. High-throughput TCR immunosequencing, statistical association of individual TCRs with disease status, and machine learning were combined to predict cytomegalovirus infection status. In a later analysis, previously published TCR beta repertoires from several hundred donors were re-analyzed and high-resolution HLA genotyping was added so that TCR occurrence patterns could be studied. In the later analysis, no new phenotypic data were used to find candidate immune exposures; instead, reliance was placed on TCR beta sequences and their occurrence across donors. An earlier analysis of 500 to 650 of the donors applied high-throughput TCR beta sequencing to assess whether each TCR beta V gene segment acted as functional or pseudogenic. Donor age, sex, ethnicity and CMV serostatus were compiled together with the repertoire data. A later genetic analysis took genome-wide SNP genotypes for about 55% of the 666 donors and used that subset as a discovery cohort. Every repertoire in the discovery cohort had been generated on one and the same sequencing platform. HLA typing covered class I and class II loci at four-digit resolution. The number of donors typed differed by locus, with about 629-640 for A, B, C, DRB1 and DQB1, more than 500 for DQA1, nearly 610 for DPA1, and under 490 for DPB1. Because of strong linkage in the cohort, 4 to 6 DR-DQ haplotypes were treated as single units for association and clustering. Among some 400 genotyped donors of the cohort, an average of about 220,000 unique TCR beta nucleotide sequences was sequenced per donor, of which about 19% were non-productive.

Library method: the immunoSEQ multiplex PCR assay. The multiplex PCR relied on a mix of 60 forward primers for TCR Vbeta segments and 13 reverse primers for TCR Jbeta segments. A multiplex PCR assay on genomic DNA amplified the CDR3 region of rearranged TCR beta genes. The Illumina HiSeq System was used to sequence the amplified TCR beta libraries as 87-base-pair reads. The authors' analysis ran thus. Across the 500 to 750 repertoires, a later analysis counted roughly 84 million unique TCR beta chains, roughly 11 million of which were shared by at least two donors. Raw reads were error-corrected and collapsed into unique sequences by a nearest-neighbor algorithm in which closely related sequences were merged to remove PCR and sequencing errors. CDR3 sequences were aligned to IMGT reference sequences to assign V, D and J gene segments. For a sequence to be retained, a match of at least six nucleotides was required to both a V gene segment and a J gene segment. Rearrangements were called productive when the CDR3 lacked stop codons and stayed in frame with V and J; all others were non-productive. Following IMGT convention, CDR3 was defined as the stretch from the second conserved V-encoded cysteine up to the conserved J-encoded phenylalanine. The earlier analysis of a few hundred of the donors excluded any sequence lacking an unambiguous match to a single V gene segment. An earlier analysis of a few hundred of the donors classified V segments as functional when productive rearrangements were above 56.7% and as segregating when the standard deviation between donors was above 5%. A statistical classification framework was developed to diagnose cytomegalovirus status using the catalog of TCR beta chain sequences. A later analysis assigned V and J genes by comparing TCR nucleotide sequences with IMGT/GENE-DB human TR gene sequences. In a later analysis, CDR3 sequences and most-parsimonious VDJ recombination scenarios were assigned using the TCRdist pipeline. A later analysis defined each TCR beta chain by its CDR3 amino acid sequence plus V-gene family, and excluded reads lacking a unique V-gene family. A later analysis removed 550 to 650 highly shared, low-generation-probability nucleotide sequences to deal with suspected cross-contamination and a sequencing artifact. A later analysis calculated a clonal expansion index for each public chain from normalized within-repertoire ranks of inferred template counts. In a later analysis, generation probabilities were computed using a VDJ recombination model fitted to out-of-frame rearrangements, and the results were checked against IGoR. Hypergeometric tests were used in a later analysis to score TCR-TCR, TCR-HLA and TCR-CMV co-occurrence, with a repertoire-size bias correction applied to the TCR pairs. To estimate false discovery rates, a later analysis permuted the HLA or CMV assignments 20 times. In a later analysis, co-occurring TCRs were grouped using DBSCAN, with TCRdist sequence similarity added in when clustering inside HLA-allele-positive subsets. Co-occurrence clustering excluded repertoires with fewer than 30,000 or more than 120,000 public chains, plus five with anomalous nucleotide sharing. The source is immuneACCESS, and TCRdb retained only in-frame sequences with V and J called. Part of the clones is not carried over; for the studies checked, unresolved V genes explain less than half of this, and the remainder is unexplained. For V, J and clone size, that table is used; D and trimming come from the DNA. The table for this sample lists about 110,000 clones; about 80% of them were counted only once. The top ten constitute roughly 8% of the sample.

The cohort consisted of 666 healthy bone marrow donors. At the time of sampling, every cohort member was nominally healthy, though immune exposures that went unrecorded were likely present. The donor tested CMV seropositive, placing the donor among the 290 or so seropositive members of the cohort. Every donor gave a peripheral blood sample, and the peripheral blood mononuclear cells from that sample were used for TCR beta sequencing. Genomic DNA was extracted from the blood cell samples with the Qiagen DNeasy Blood Extraction Kit. Overall study outcomes, separate from this receptor: Presence/absence analyses assumed roughly uniform sequencing depth across donors, an assumption that may not hold. In a later analysis, several top co-occurrence clusters were reported to appear linked to parvovirus B19, influenza, CMV and Epstein-Barr virus. Linkage disequilibrium might explain the correlated functional status among segregating V segments, but an unknown experimental factor could not be ruled out. Because HLA typing was missing for some donors at each locus, association tests included only the typed subset. At a false discovery rate of 0.05, a later analysis linked some 18,000 TCR beta sequences to specific HLA alleles. According to a later analysis, TCR association rates differed among HLA loci, with DRB1 alleles showing the most associated TCRs and HLA-C alleles showing the fewest. Over 15 rarely observed V segments, including chromosome 9 orphons, were excluded from the earlier analysis of a few hundred of the donors because counts were too low. CMV serostatus was the only immune exposure information available for the cohort. This cohort had only TCR beta chains sequenced, and the lack of alpha or paired-chain data limited which features could be detected. Compared with the roughly 700-donor mean, donors in an Asian-associated ancestry cluster had fewer N-insertions in productive TCRs, according to a later genetic analysis. When HLA alleles, especially DR and DQ, strongly co-occurred, TCR associations were difficult to assign to individual alleles. Most TCR sequences were observed very rarely across donors, whereas some public TCRs were present in many individuals. A further reported finding was that TCR beta sequences accurately predicted the HLA-A and HLA-B alleles for most subjects in the first cohort. An association between a missense DCLRE1C variant and V-gene and J-gene trimming of TCR beta chains was found in a later genetic analysis and replicated in an independent cohort. According to a later analysis, most CMV-associated TCR beta chains appeared to be HLA-restricted, and the HLA associations seemed to be driven largely by CMV exposure. In a later analysis, HLA-associated TCR beta chains showed more clonal expansion and lower generation probabilities than non-associated chains that were equally common. In an earlier analysis of some 640 of the donors, most TCR beta V segments were observed in productive rearrangements about 90% or about 30% of the time, broadly matching IMGT annotations. A group of highly shared sequence variants was considered likely to be a technical artifact of the sequencing pipeline. A total of fewer than 200 TCR beta chains were listed by the study as associated with cytomegalovirus. Three of the identified cytomegalovirus-associated TCR beta chains were confirmed in vitro to be specific for cytomegalovirus antigens. Cytomegalovirus status was reported to be diagnosed by the classifier with high specificity and sensitivity in both the original and validation cohorts. According to the authors, the approach could potentially be generalized to other disease states and immunological phenotypes.

Note on this clone: It lacks a known antigen. No quality values exist for individual bases; no much larger clone is one base distant.

The TCR was taken from a woman aged 45 to 65 in good health and CMV-seropositive. The sample consisted of PBMCs.

The CDR3 protein: CASSPMSSGYEQYF. The bases read TGTGCCAGCAGCCCGATGAGTAGCGGCTACGAGCAGTACTTC. The rearrangement joined TRBV5-4 to TRBJ2-7, with a tentative D gene TRBD2 over 6 matching bases. A distance of 14 bases separates the germline ends of V and J, which lose 4 bases and 3 bases respectively. Reading the germline V gene (reference sequence) gives CDR1 SGHNT and CDR2 YYREEE. The CDR3 measures 14 amino acids from cysteine to phenylalanine. Only the CDR3 DNA stays, 42 bases, in frame from base 1.